The rows below give T cell receptor beta chains drawn from one sample of a study of cytomegalovirus exposure and HLA in healthy donors. Method: immunoSEQ multiplex PCR; TCRdb's copy keeps in-frame clones and lacks some. The sample includes around 300,000 clones, approximately 86% of them seen just once. Sequencing was performed on PBMCs. Source of these receptors: a man aged 25 to 40 in good health and CMV-seronegative. Both conserved end residues are part of each CDR3. The D gene is left open where the match is weak. Clone size is shown for a subset of rows, as once, few, many or a class of expanded clone.

>TRBV2|.|TRBJ1-5|TRBD1
TGTGCCAGCAGAGAACAGGGGAGCAATCAGCCCCAGCATTTT
CASREQGSNQPQHF
>TRBV7-6|.|TRBJ2-7|TRBD1
TGTGCCAGCAGCTTCCGGGACAGATCCTACGAGCAGTACTTC
CASSFRDRSYEQYF
>TRBV14|.|TRBJ1-1|TRBD1
TGTGCCAGCAGCCAAGACCTAGGCCGGGACAGGGGATGGTTGGACACTGAAGCTTTCTTT
CASSQDLGRDRGWLDTEAFF
>TRBV9|.|TRBJ2-3|TRBD2
TGTGCCAGCAGCGTAGTAGCGGGGGGCACAGATACGCAGTATTTT
CASSVVAGGTDTQYF
>TRBV2|.|TRBJ1-2|.
TGTGCCAGCAGTGATGGCCCGACTATCTTC
CASSDGPTIF
>TRBV6-1|.|TRBJ2-1|.
TGTGCCAGCAGTGACTTATCCACCGGGGTAGGCTATGAGCAGTTCTTC
CASSDLSTGVGYEQFF
>TRBV2|.|TRBJ2-1|.
TGTGCCAGCAGTGTTTCAGGGAATGAGCAGTTCTTC
CASSVSGNEQFF
>TRBV4-1|.|TRBJ2-3|TRBD2
TGCGCCAGCAGCCAAGCCGGGACTAGCAGATACACAGATACGCAGTATTTT
CASSQAGTSRYTDTQYF
>TRBV6-1|.|TRBJ1-2|.
TGTGCCAGCAGTGAACTCGGCGGGAACTATGGCTACACCTTC
CASSELGGNYGYTF
>TRBV2|once|TRBJ2-7|.
TGTGCCAGCAGTCGCGCGCTCCGAACCTACGAGCAGTACTTC
CASSRALRTYEQYF
>TRBV5-4|.|TRBJ2-2|TRBD1
TGTGCCAGCAGTCGGGACAGGGGCACCGGGGAGCTGTTTTTT
CASSRDRGTGELFF
>TRBV28|.|TRBJ2-7|.
TGTGCCAGCAGTTACGGGAACAGGGTATTCGAGCAGTACTTC
CASSYGNRVFEQYF
>TRBV6-1|.|TRBJ1-3|TRBD1
TGTGCCAGCAGTGAACTCTACCGGGACAGGGGATTGGACCGCTCTGGAAACACCATATATTTT
CASSELYRDRGLDRSGNTIYF
>TRBV11-2|.|TRBJ1-1|.
TGTGCCAGCAGCTTTCGGGGCACTGAAGCTTTCTTT
CASSFRGTEAFF
>TRBV5-1|.|TRBJ2-7|TRBD1
TGCGCCAGCAGCCCGGCGGCACAAGGACAGGCAATCTCCTACGAGCAGTACTTC
CASSPAAQGQAISYEQYF
>TRBV13|.|TRBJ1-2|.
TGTGCCAGCAGCTTAGTGTCTGGGAGCGTTGGCTACACCTTC
CASSLVSGSVGYTF
>TRBV19|.|TRBJ1-4|TRBD1
TGTGCCAGTAGTATAGACGACAGGGGCAATGAAAAACTGTTTTTT
CASSIDDRGNEKLFF
>TRBV30|.|TRBJ2-7|TRBD2
TGTGCCTGGAACAGCGGGGGCCGTTACGAGCAGTACTTC
CAWNSGGRYEQYF
>TRBV7-9|.|TRBJ2-7|TRBD2
TGTGCCAGCAGCTCATTAGCGGGGGGCTACGAGCAGTACTTC
CASSSLAGGYEQYF
>TRBV5-1|.|TRBJ2-3|TRBD2
TGCGCCAGCAGCTTTGGGGGGGGCACAGATACGCAGTATTTT
CASSFGGGTDTQYF
>TRBV6-5|.|TRBJ1-1|.
TGTGCCAGCAGTTTACAAGGACAGAGCCCTTTCTTT
CASSLQGQSPFF
>TRBV2|.|TRBJ2-5|TRBD2
TGTGCCAGCAGTATAGATAGGACTAGCGGGGGCCCCCAAGAGACCCAGTACTTC
CASSIDRTSGGPQETQYF
>TRBV9|.|TRBJ1-6|.
TGTGCCAGCAGCCCGAGCTTGGGACTGAATAATTCACCCCTCCACTTT
CASSPSLGLNNSPLHF
>TRBV6-5|.|TRBJ1-4|TRBD1
TGTGCCAGCAGCCACAGGGGGCCGAATGAAAAACTGTTTTTT
CASSHRGPNEKLFF
>TRBV7-2|.|TRBJ2-3|.
TGTGCCAGCAGCCTACTAGGGGGGGACTATCCAGATACGCAGTATTTT
CASSLLGGDYPDTQYF
>TRBV13|.|TRBJ1-2|TRBD1
TGTGCCAGCAGCACCCAGGGGGCGTTTGGCTACACCTTC
CASSTQGAFGYTF
>TRBV5-1|.|TRBJ2-1|TRBD2
TGCGCCAGCAGCCCGACTAGGACTAGCGGGGGGAATGAGCAGTTCTTC
CASSPTRTSGGNEQFF
>TRBV9|.|TRBJ2-7|.
TGTGCCAGCAGCGTAGTGGATGCAGGAGAGCAGTACTTC
CASSVVDAGEQYF
>TRBV5-4|once|TRBJ2-6|TRBD1
TGTGCCAGCAGCTTTCAGGGGGCGCATGGGGCCAACGTCCTGACTTTC
CASSFQGAHGANVLTF
>TRBV13|.|TRBJ2-5|TRBD2
TGTGCCAGCAGCTCCGGGGGGGTGTACCAAGAGACCCAGTACTTC
CASSSGGVYQETQYF
>TRBV5-1|.|TRBJ2-1|.
TGCGCCAGCAGCTGGATGGCATCAGGATCCTACAATGAGCAGTTCTTC
CASSWMASGSYNEQFF
>TRBV27|.|TRBJ1-1|.
TGTGCCAGCAACAAACGGGGGAGGGCGGGCACTGAAGCTTTCTTT
CASNKRGRAGTEAFF
>TRBV6-1|.|TRBJ1-3|.
TGTGCCAGCAGCGGGGGGAGCTCTGGAAACACCATATATTTT
CASSGGSSGNTIYF
>TRBV30|.|TRBJ1-5|.
TGTGCCTGGAGTTTCCCCGAGGCTCAGCCCCAGCATTTT
CAWSFPEAQPQHF
>TRBV9|.|TRBJ1-1|TRBD1
TGTGCCAGCAGCGCACCGACAGGGAGGCTCACTGAAGCTTTCTTT
CASSAPTGRLTEAFF